The 2 T cell receptor beta chains below come from one sample, sequenced in a study of regulatory T cells in long-lasting Graves disease. Time point in this sample: newly diagnosed GD, antithyroid drugs for less than 3 months. The TCR library was prepared using RNA isolated from PBMCs. Combining iRepertoire HTBI primers with Arm-PCR of CDR3 regions, the authors built TCR beta libraries. One entry per CDR3 protein results from TCRdb running MiXCR on the multiplex PCR reads. The sample lists under 700,000 distinct CDR3 sequences, about 16% occurring once. The data also belong to a second study, concerning T cells in Graves' hyperthyroidism and ophthalmopathy.

Specimen: peripheral blood mononuclear cells (PBMCs), collected at new diagnosis, from a patient treated with antithyroid drugs. The origin of the receptors is a woman aged 40 to 65 with Graves disease.

The sample holds a few counts of this clonotype. The chain joins TRBV2 to TRBJ2-5, with D perhaps TRBD1 (7 bases). Trimming took 0 bases from V and 4 from J, leaving 21 bases between them. Germline CDR1 and CDR2: SNHLY and FYNNEI. CDR3 length: 18 amino acids. DNA of the CDR3: TGTGCCAGCAGTGAAGCACCCGGGGGCAGGGGGGTATCAGAGACCCAGTACTTC. Translated, it gives CASSEAPGGRGVSETQYF.

This clonotype appeared many times. V usage is TRBV5-6 and J usage is TRBJ2-5; D unclear. Between the trimmed V and J ends, which lost 3 bases and 5 bases, there was a span of 14 bases. Germline values: CDR1 SGHDT, CDR2 YYEEEE. The CDR3 has 14 residues. In nucleotides, the CDR3 is TGTGCCAGCAGCTCCGCAGGAACGGACGAGACCCAGTACTTC. Amino acid sequence: CASSSAGTDETQYF. The full variable domain, with the rest looked up from reference TRBV5-6 and TRBJ2-5, is DAGVTQSPTHLIKTRGQQVTLRCSPKSGHDTVSWYQQALGQGPQFIFQYYEEEERQRGNFPDRFSGHQFPNYSSELNVNALLLGDSALYLCASSSAGTDETQYFGPGTRLLVL.